These 11 T cell receptor beta chains originate from one sample sequenced in a study of T cells in Graves' hyperthyroidism and ophthalmopathy. Regions amplified from RNA transcripts were the TCR beta CDR3 regions. During a first-round RT-PCR of the TCR CDR3, the HTBI primer set was used. From the multiplex PCR reads, TCRdb called clonotypes with MiXCR, one entry per CDR3 protein. This sample has roughly 800,000 distinct CDR3 sequences, with about 38% found just once. The sequencing sample was made of blood. The receptors were gathered from a man between 18 and 29 years old with Graves' hyperthyroidism.

This clonotype was seen only once. The rearrangement joins TRBV25-1 to TRBJ2-7; D possibly corresponds to TRBD2 (5 bases). CDR1 and CDR2 (germline): MGHDK, SYGVNS. Trimming left V 9 bases short and J 6 bases short, with 15 bases between. The CDR3 runs to 12 residues. CDR3 DNA: TGTGCCAGTCTTTCCGGGAAACGCGAGCAGTACTTC. Protein product: CASLSGKREQYF.

This clonotype was detected ten times or more. For the CDR3, the DNA is TGTGCCACCAGCAGAGGCCGTCGCAATCAGCCCCAGCATTTT. This codes for CATSRGRRNQPQHF. This chain uses TRBV15 with TRBJ1-5; no reliable D call. Germline CDR1 and CDR2: LNHNV and YYDKDF (reference sequence). Trimming pared 1 base from V and 2 bases from J, leaving 6 bases between. CDR3 size: 14 residues.

The chain employs TRBV5-6 and TRBJ2-7, with D perhaps TRBD1 (6 bases). The germline V gene has CDR1 SGHDT and CDR2 YYEEEE. Deletions cut 0 bases from V and 3 bases from J, with 13 bases between. The CDR3 covers 15 residues. Here the CDR3 DNA reads TGTGCCAGCAGCTTGGATGGGCAGGGGCACTACGAGCAGTACTTC. Protein: CASSLDGQGHYEQYF.

The chain is built from TRBV5-1 and TRBJ2-2, with TRBD1 identical over 10 bases. Germline V gives CDR1 SGHRS, CDR2 YFSETQ. The V gene end was trimmed by 3 bases and the J gene end by 3 bases; junction bases not matched to a gene: 2. The CDR3 runs 15 residues. CDR3 sequence: CASSWGQGYTGELFF. CDR3 bases: TGCGCCAGCAGCTGGGGACAGGGGTACACCGGGGAGCTGTTTTTT.

This clonotype has a single count. This chain links TRBV3-1 with TRBJ1-6; D ambiguous. The CDR3 extends over 16 amino acids. The V gene lost 0 bases and the J gene lost 7 bases, with 13 bases spanning the gap. The germline CDR1 and CDR2 sequences are LGHDT and YNNKEL (reference sequence). This chain's CDR3 is CASSQDEETWNSPLHF. The CDR3 nucleotides are TGTGCCAGCAGCCAAGATGAAGAGACGTGGAATTCACCCCTCCACTTT.

This chain links TRBV2 with TRBJ1-6, with D possibly being TRBD1 (6 bases). The CDR3 has 15 residues. V lost 8 bases, J lost 0 bases, and 11 bases lay in between. Germline V gene lookup returns CDR1 SNHLY and CDR2 FYNNEI. The CDR3 protein is CASRQDSSYNSPLHF. DNA of the CDR3: TGTGCCAGCCGACAGGACAGCTCCTATAATTCACCCCTCCACTTT.

The chain is built from TRBV7-9 and TRBJ1-4, with D possibly TRBD1 on 5 matching bases. Germline CDR1 SEHNR, CDR2 FQNEAQ (reference sequence). The ends were cut back, 5 bases at V and 5 bases at J, with 12 bases in the middle. This CDR3 is built from 14 residues. Written as DNA, the CDR3 is TGTGCCAGCAGCCAGCCGGGACGGAATGAAAAACTGTTTTTT. As protein: CASSQPGRNEKLFF.

About this clonotype itself: One end of the junction is discordant with germline, which a read error may explain. This chain joins TRBV9 and TRBJ2-7; D possibly corresponds to TRBD2 (6 bases). CDR1 is SGDLS, CDR2 YYNGEE, per germline. CDR3 length: 15 amino acids. Here the CDR3 DNA reads TGTGCCAGCAGGGTAGACGGCGGGGCCTCCTACGAGCAGTACTTC. Amino acid sequence: CASRVDGGASYEQYF.

The V call is TRBV5-4, the J call TRBJ2-7; tentatively, D is TRBD2 (6 bases). The germline V and J ends were trimmed by 4 bases and 7 bases, with 18 bases remaining between them. CDR1 and CDR2 from the germline V gene are SGHNT and YYREEE (reference sequence). The CDR3 spans 14 residues. The CDR3 DNA is TGTGCCAGCAGCCGCTGGGACGGCGGGAAAGAGCAGTACTTC. The encoded protein is CASSRWDGGKEQYF.

This chain links TRBV4-3 with TRBJ2-7; D remains unclear. The CDR3 sequence is 15 residues long. Germline V gene data show CDR1 as LGHNA and CDR2 as YSLEER. V lost 1 base to trimming and J lost 7 bases, with 17 bases between them. The CDR3 DNA is TGCGCCAGCAGCCAAGCTTGGCAGGTCCCTAATGAGCAGTACTTC. It encodes CASSQAWQVPNEQYF.

This clonotype was seen at least ten times. The chain carries TRBV10-3 and TRBJ2-5; 8 positions agree with TRBD2. Looked up from germline, CDR1 is ENHRY and CDR2 is SYGVKD. Germline trimming cut 3 bases from V and 2 bases from J; bases unmatched to any gene: 8. The CDR3 runs to 16 residues. CDR3 DNA sequence: TGTGCCATCAGTGACCCGGGGGGGACCGAGCAAGAGACCCAGTACTTC. Translation gives CAISDPGGTEQETQYF.